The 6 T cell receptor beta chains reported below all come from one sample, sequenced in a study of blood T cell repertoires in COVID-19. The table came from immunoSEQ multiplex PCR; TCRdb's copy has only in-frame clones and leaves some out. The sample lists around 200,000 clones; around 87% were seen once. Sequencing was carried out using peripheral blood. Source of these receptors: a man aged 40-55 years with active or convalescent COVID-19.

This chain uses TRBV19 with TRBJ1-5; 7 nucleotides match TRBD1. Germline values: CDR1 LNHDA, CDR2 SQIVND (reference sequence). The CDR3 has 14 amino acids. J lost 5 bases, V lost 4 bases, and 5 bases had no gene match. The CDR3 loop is CASSKTGYDQPQHF. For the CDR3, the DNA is TGTGCCAGTAGTAAGACAGGGTACGATCAGCCCCAGCATTTT. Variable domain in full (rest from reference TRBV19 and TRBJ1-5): DGGITQSPKYLFRKEGQNVTLSCEQNLNHDAMYWYRQDPGQGLRLIYYSQIVNDFQKGDIAEGYSVSREKKESFPLTVTSAQKNPTAFYLCASSKTGYDQPQHFGDGTRLSIL.

For the CDR3, the DNA is TGTGCCAGCAGCCCCCCTACCGGGGAGGACGACTATGGCTACACCTTC. This sequence encodes CASSPPTGEDDYGYTF. This rearrangement joins TRBV9 to TRBJ1-2, with D unclear. V lost 4 bases and J 3 bases, leaving 19 bases between the germline ends. Looked up from germline, CDR1 is SGDLS and CDR2 is YYNGEE. This CDR3 region has 16 residues.

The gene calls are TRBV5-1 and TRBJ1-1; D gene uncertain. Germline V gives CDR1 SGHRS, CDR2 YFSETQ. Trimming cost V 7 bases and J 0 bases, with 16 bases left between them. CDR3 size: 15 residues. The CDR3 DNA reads TGCGCCAGCCGGCCGGGAGGTCTCCTGAACACTGAAGCTTTCTTT. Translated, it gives CASRPGGLLNTEAFF.

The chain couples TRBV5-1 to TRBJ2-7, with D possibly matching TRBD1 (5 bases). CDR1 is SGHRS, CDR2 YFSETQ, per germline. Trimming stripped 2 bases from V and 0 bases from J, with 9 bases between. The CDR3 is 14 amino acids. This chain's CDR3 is CASSLGQGSYEQYF. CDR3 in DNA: TGCGCCAGCAGCTTAGGCCAGGGCTCCTACGAGCAGTACTTC.

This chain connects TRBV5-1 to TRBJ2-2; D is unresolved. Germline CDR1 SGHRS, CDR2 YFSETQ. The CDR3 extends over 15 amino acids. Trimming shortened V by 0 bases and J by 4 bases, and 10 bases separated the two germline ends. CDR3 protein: CASSLDTARTGELFF. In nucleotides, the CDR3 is TGCGCCAGCAGCTTGGATACCGCGCGCACCGGGGAGCTGTTTTTT.

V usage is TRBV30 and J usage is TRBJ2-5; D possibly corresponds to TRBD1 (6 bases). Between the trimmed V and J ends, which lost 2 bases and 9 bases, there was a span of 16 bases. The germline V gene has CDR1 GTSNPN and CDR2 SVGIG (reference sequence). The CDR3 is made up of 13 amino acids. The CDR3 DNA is TGTGCCTGGAGTAAAACAGGGAAGGGAGCCCAGTACTTC. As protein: CAWSKTGKGAQYF.